The clone carrying this T cell receptor beta chain ranks as medium-sized. Its antigen is still unknown. V was shortened by 0 bases and J by 10 bases, with 12 bases between the two germline ends. This CDR3 comprises 13 residues. The germline gives CDR1 LNHNV, CDR2 YYDKDF (reference sequence). The sample is drawn from a study of PD-1 blockade in mismatch repair-deficient tumors. Across the study: Enrolled about 2013-2016, patients had progressing, pretreated mismatch repair-deficient cancers of about a dozen types.

Whole-study findings and limits: All three positive peptides came from frameshift mutations, yielding around 140 blood TCRs.

Profiled with immunoSEQ multiplex PCR; TCRdb holds only in-frame clones, not every one. The sample includes about 14,000 clones, approximately 80% of them seen just once. Stated time point: approximately 11-day in vitro stimulation with candidate neoantigen peptide 4. A roughly 11-day in vitro culture was run per each of seven reactive peptides. An identically run culture lacking peptide was the fold-change baseline. The sequence was collected from an adult with mismatch repair-deficient cancer. This rearrangement joins TRBV15 to TRBJ1-2, with D unclear. The source was cells cultured in vitro, collected from a patient treated with pembrolizumab. In DNA, the CDR3 is TGTGCCACCAGCAGAGAAAGGCGGAAGGTCTACACCTTC. The encoded protein is CATSRERRKVYTF.